The rows below give T cell receptor beta chains drawn from one sample of a study of CD8+CD57+ T cells in acquired aplastic anemia. Each CDR3 protein is one row after TCRdb ran MiXCR on the reads. The sample has some 140,000 distinct CDR3 sequences; around 41% are singletons. The sequenced material came from sorted CD4+, CD8+, or CD8+CD57+ T cells (not recorded which) from PBMCs. The origin of the receptors is a human donor in good health, serving as a control. Each CDR3 is given with its conserved first and last residue. The order of the fields is J gene, D gene, clone size, V gene, CDR3 length, CDR3 DNA, CDR3 protein. A D gene is named only where the DNA matches it firmly. Rows may omit the clone size; those that give it use once, few, many or a size class.

J: TRBJ2-3
D: TRBD2
size: .
V: TRBV2
length: 14
DNA: TGTGCCAGCAGACTAGCGTCGAGTAGAGATACGCAGTATTTT
CDR3: CASRLASSRDTQYF

J: TRBJ1-5
D: .
size: many
V: TRBV20-1
length: 12
DNA: TGCAGTGCTGCTCCAAGCAATCAGCCCCAGCATTTT
CDR3: CSAAPSNQPQHF

J: TRBJ1-1
D: .
size: .
V: TRBV15
length: 12
DNA: TGTGCCACCAGCAAGGGTGGGCCTGAAGCTTTCTTT
CDR3: CATSKGGPEAFF

J: TRBJ1-2
D: .
size: many
V: TRBV12-3/TRBV12-4
length: 16
DNA: TGTGCCAGCAAAAAGAGGACGGACCTTGCCAACTATGGCTACACCTTC
CDR3: CASKKRTDLANYGYTF

J: TRBJ1-1
D: .
size: many
V: TRBV6-5
length: 15
DNA: TGTGCCAGCAGCAACTCTGGGGGCGTAGGCACTGAAGCTTTCTTT
CDR3: CASSNSGGVGTEAFF

J: TRBJ1-6
D: .
size: .
V: TRBV2
length: 13
DNA: TGTGCCAGCGCCCGGGCCAATAATTCACCCCTCCACTTT
CDR3: CASARANNSPLHF

J: TRBJ2-1
D: .
size: .
V: TRBV19
length: 12
DNA: TGTGCCAGTAGTATAGCCGGGGTTGAGCAGTTCTTC
CDR3: CASSIAGVEQFF

J: TRBJ1-5
D: .
size: many
V: TRBV9
length: 16
DNA: TGTGCCAGCAGCCCAGGGGTGGGGGCAAGCAATCAGCCCCAGCATTTT
CDR3: CASSPGVGASNQPQHF

J: TRBJ1-2
D: TRBD1
size: many
V: TRBV5-1
length: 14
DNA: TGCGCCAGCAGCTTGGAACAGGGGAGGTATGGCTACACCTTC
CDR3: CASSLEQGRYGYTF

J: TRBJ2-1
D: .
size: .
V: TRBV2
length: 15
DNA: TGTGCCAGCTGCGGGGCCGAAAACTCCTACAATGAGCAGTTCTTC
CDR3: CASCGAENSYNEQFF

J: TRBJ1-4
D: TRBD1
size: .
V: TRBV3-1
length: 16
DNA: TGTGCCAGCAGCCGCCCGATGGACAGGGTGGGTGAAAAACTGTTTTTT
CDR3: CASSRPMDRVGEKLFF

J: TRBJ2-3
D: .
size: many
V: TRBV20-1
length: 13
DNA: TGCAGTGCTACGCAGGGGAACACAGATACGCAGTATTTT
CDR3: CSATQGNTDTQYF

J: TRBJ2-1
D: TRBD1
size: many
V: TRBV12-3/TRBV12-4
length: 17
DNA: TGTGCCAGCAGTTCCCATGCTGGGACAGGGGCCAACAATGAGCAGTTCTTC
CDR3: CASSSHAGTGANNEQFF

J: TRBJ1-6
D: TRBD1
size: many
V: TRBV19
length: 15
DNA: TGTGCCAGTAGTATAGAGGACAGGGGGAATTCACCCCTCCACTTT
CDR3: CASSIEDRGNSPLHF

J: TRBJ1-2
D: .
size: few
V: TRBV28
length: 11
DNA: TGTGCCAGCACTTTACAATATGGCTACACCTTC
CDR3: CASTLQYGYTF

J: TRBJ2-5
D: .
size: .
V: TRBV6-1
length: 16
DNA: TGTGCCAGCAGTGATTTCAGTCAAGACCACCAAGAGACCCAGTACTTC
CDR3: CASSDFSQDHQETQYF

J: TRBJ1-1
D: .
size: many
V: TRBV19
length: 14
DNA: TGTGCCAGTAGTATGATGGGCCTGAACACTGAAGCTTTCTTT
CDR3: CASSMMGLNTEAFF

J: TRBJ1-2
D: .
size: .
V: TRBV19
length: 13
DNA: TGTGCCAGTAGTATTGGAGGAGACTATGGCTACACCTTC
CDR3: CASSIGGDYGYTF

J: TRBJ2-3
D: .
size: many
V: TRBV20-1
length: 12
DNA: TGCAGTGCTAGAATAGCGACAGATACGCAGTATTTT
CDR3: CSARIATDTQYF

J: TRBJ2-1
D: TRBD1
size: many
V: TRBV28
length: 15
DNA: TGTGCCAGCAGTTGGGACAGGTCGTATGACAATGAGCAGTTCTTC
CDR3: CASSWDRSYDNEQFF

J: TRBJ2-7
D: .
size: .
V: TRBV19
length: 15
DNA: TGTGCCAGTAGCCCTGCCGACCCCCCAACCTACGAGCAGTACTTC
CDR3: CASSPADPPTYEQYF

J: TRBJ2-3
D: TRBD1
size: many
V: TRBV12-3/TRBV12-4
length: 15
DNA: TGTGCCAGCAGTTCCCCGTCAGGGGGCGAGGATACGCAGTATTTT
CDR3: CASSSPSGGEDTQYF

J: TRBJ2-7
D: TRBD1
size: many
V: TRBV6-1
length: 12
DNA: TGTGCCACCACAGGGGACTCCTACGAGCAGTACTTC
CDR3: CATTGDSYEQYF

J: TRBJ1-6
D: .
size: .
V: TRBV27
length: 16
DNA: TGTGCCAGCAGTTTATTAGGACGGCTGGCAGATCCACCCCTCCACTTT
CDR3: CASSLLGRLADPPLHF

J: TRBJ2-1
D: TRBD1
size: .
V: TRBV24-1
length: 16
DNA: TGTGCCACCAGTGATTCCGGGGACAGGGTCCACAATGAGCAGTTCTTC
CDR3: CATSDSGDRVHNEQFF

J: TRBJ1-3
D: TRBD1
size: .
V: TRBV2
length: 14
DNA: TGTGCCAGCAGCTTCGACAGGGGAGCAAACACCATATATTTT
CDR3: CASSFDRGANTIYF